The 16 T cell receptor beta chains reported below all come from one sample, sequenced in a study of cytomegalovirus exposure and HLA in healthy donors. Amplification used 60 Vbeta primers and 13 Jbeta primers. Sequencing used immunoSEQ multiplex PCR; TCRdb keeps in-frame clones, though not all of them. This sample has about 200,000 clones; roughly four fifths occur once, and the top ten carry less than 2%. Sequenced input: PBMCs. The source is a woman aged 18-35 years in good health and CMV-seronegative.

The V and J genes are TRBV7-8 and TRBJ2-1; TRBD2 is a possible D gene (6 bases). V gave up 5 bases and J gave up 8 bases, with 13 bases separating them. This CDR3 comprises 13 residues. The V gene's germline CDR1 is SGHVS and CDR2 FQNEAQ. The chain's CDR3 is CASSARAGYEQFF. CDR3 nucleotide sequence: TGTGCCAGCAGCGCCAGAGCGGGTTATGAGCAGTTCTTC.

This clone appeared a few times. J is TRBJ1-4 and V is TRBV9, with 7 bases aligning to TRBD1. Trimming removed 4 bases from V and 5 bases from J; junction bases left unmatched: 8. This CDR3 has 15 amino acids. Germline V lookup: CDR1 SGDLS, CDR2 YYNGEE. CDR3 residues: CASSPGTVKNEKLFF. The DNA of the CDR3 is TGTGCCAGCAGCCCCGGGACAGTTAAGAATGAAAAACTGTTTTTT. Variable domain in full (rest from reference TRBV9 and TRBJ1-4): DSGVTQTPKHLITATGQRVTLRCSPRSGDLSVYWYQQSLDQGLQFLIQYYNGEERAKGNILERFSAQQFPDLHSELNLSSLELGDSALYFCASSPGTVKNEKLFFGSGTQLSVL.

CDR3 DNA sequence: TGTGCCAGCTCACCACATAACGCGGGAGCAGATACGCAGTATTTT. Its protein product is CASSPHNAGADTQYF. The rearrangement links TRBV18 to TRBJ2-3, with 7 bases identical to TRBD2. The CDR3 spans 15 residues. V dropped 1 base and J dropped 4; count of bases not matched to a gene: 5. Germline values: CDR1 KGHSH, CDR2 LQKENI. Complete variable domain (other parts from reference TRBV18 and TRBJ2-3): NAGVMQNPRHLVRRRGQEARLRCSPMKGHSHVYWYRQLPEEGLKFMVYLQKENIIDESGMPKERFSAEFPKEGPSILRIQQVVRGDSAAYFCASSPHNAGADTQYFGPGTRLTVL.

J is TRBJ1-1 and V is TRBV6-5, with D possibly being TRBD1 (5 bases). This CDR3 contains 15 residues. The germline V gene has CDR1 MNHEY and CDR2 SVGAGI. V dropped 2 bases and J dropped 0 bases, with 10 bases sitting between them. The CDR3 DNA reads TGTGCCAGCAGTTACGGGGCCCCCTTGAACACTGAAGCTTTCTTT. Protein: CASSYGAPLNTEAFF.

J is TRBJ2-1 and V is TRBV11-2, with D maybe TRBD2 (5 bases). Germline V gene lookup returns CDR1 SGHAT and CDR2 FQNNGV. Trimming took 5 bases from V and 1 from J, leaving 12 bases between them. This CDR3 contains 15 residues. The CDR3 is CASSPRVGSYNEQFF. The CDR3 DNA sequence: TGTGCCAGCAGCCCGAGGGTAGGGTCCTACAATGAGCAGTTCTTC. Drawing the rest from reference TRBV11-2 and TRBJ2-1, the complete variable domain is EAGVAQSPRYKIIEKRQSVAFWCNPISGHATLYWYQQILGQGPKLLIQFQNNGVVDDSQLPKDRFSAERLKGVDSTLKIQPAKLEDSAVYLCASSPRVGSYNEQFFGPGTRLTVL.

The J gene is TRBJ1-4, the V gene TRBV7-9; TRBD1 matches at 10 bases. Germline CDR1 is SEHNR and CDR2 is FQNEAQ (reference sequence). The length of the CDR3 is 14 residues. J lost 8 bases, V lost 1 base, and 1 base had no gene match. The CDR3 DNA is TGTGCCAGCAGCTTAGGGACAGGGGGAGAAAAACTGTTTTTT. It is translated as CASSLGTGGEKLFF.

The chain employs TRBV27 and TRBJ2-7, with 7 bases fitting TRBD1. This CDR3 comprises 14 residues. V lost 2 bases to trimming and J lost 1 base; unmatched junction nucleotides: 2. CDR1 and CDR2 (germline): MNHEY, SMNVEV (reference sequence). The CDR3 sequence is CASSLRGPSYEQYF. In DNA, the CDR3 is TGTGCCAGCAGTTTAAGGGGGCCTTCCTACGAGCAGTACTTC.

This rearrangement joins TRBV19 to TRBJ1-1; possibly TRBD1 for D (5 bases). Germline-derived CDR1 and CDR2 are LNHDA and SQIVND (reference sequence). This CDR3 has 15 residues. Trimming took 1 base from V and 9 from J, leaving 18 bases between them. CDR3 protein: CASSIGGSSTTKAFF. CDR3 nucleotides: TGTGCCAGTAGTATAGGGGGCAGCAGCACTACCAAAGCTTTCTTT.

V gene TRBV6-1 combines with J gene TRBJ2-7; 11 nucleotides match TRBD2. Germline V lookup: CDR1 MNHNS, CDR2 SASEGT. There are 15 residues in the CDR3. V gave up 6 bases and J gave up 4 bases; unmatched junction bases: 8. The CDR3 loop is CASSEAPSGRYEQYV. As DNA, the CDR3 is TGTGCCAGCAGCGAGGCCCCTAGCGGGAGGTACGAGCAGTACGTC.

The chain joins TRBV29-1 to TRBJ2-3, with a tentative D call TRBD2 (6 bases). Between the trimmed V and J ends, which lost 7 bases and 1 base, there was a span of 15 bases. Looked up from germline, CDR1 is SQVTM and CDR2 is ANQGSEA. This CDR3 is built from 14 residues. CDR3 DNA sequence: TGCAGCGCTGTTGTGGCTAGCGGCACAGATACGCAGTATTTT. Translation: CSAVVASGTDTQYF.

The table lists this clone with a few counts. The chain couples TRBV19 to TRBJ2-7, with D possibly TRBD2 on 6 matching bases. CDR1 is LNHDA and CDR2 is SQIVND in the germline V gene (reference sequence). V lost 5 bases and J lost 0, with 11 bases in between. CDR3 length: 14 residues. The CDR3, as DNA: TGTGCCAGTAGTTCGGGACTTTCCTCCTACGAGCAGTACTTC. Translation: CASSSGLSSYEQYF.

CDR3 coding DNA: TGCGCCAGCAGCCAGCAACCGGGACAGGCGAACACTGAAGCTTTCTTT. As protein: CASSQQPGQANTEAFF. The chain uses TRBV4-1 and TRBJ1-1, with 8 bases identical to TRBD1. The CDR3 is 16 residues long. The V and J ends lost 3 bases and 1 base, in that order; junction bases with no gene match: 7. Germline loops: CDR1 MGHRA, CDR2 YSYEKL.

V gene TRBV28 combines with J gene TRBJ1-2; weak D call: TRBD1 (6 bases). CDR3 length equals 13 residues. Per germline, CDR1 MDHEN and CDR2 SYDVKM. The V gene lost 5 bases and the J gene lost 7 bases, with 14 bases spanning the gap. The CDR3 loop is CASSPDPTGGYTF. The CDR3 DNA is TGTGCCAGCAGTCCCGACCCGACAGGTGGCTACACCTTC.

J is TRBJ2-6 and V is TRBV6-6; D remains ambiguous. V was shortened by 6 bases and J by 4 bases, with 13 bases between the two germline ends. The CDR3 runs 15 residues. Germline loops: CDR1 MNHNY, CDR2 SVGAGI (reference sequence). CDR3 protein: CASRPPRAGANVLTF. For the CDR3, the DNA is TGTGCCAGCAGACCCCCACGAGCGGGGGCCAACGTCCTGACTTTC.

The chain couples TRBV4-3 to TRBJ2-1; 7 nucleotides match TRBD2. V shed 3 bases and J 8 bases; nucleotides not matched to a gene: 10. The CDR3 sequence is 15 residues long. CDR1 and CDR2 (germline): LGHNA, YSLEER. CDR3 sequence (DNA): TGCGCCAGCAGCCAGACCTCGGGGGGTAGCGATGAGCAGTTCTTC. Its protein product is CASSQTSGGSDEQFF.

The CDR3 loop reads CASSFGLVRSNEQFF. The CDR3 DNA is TGTGCCAGCAGCTTCGGACTAGTTAGGAGCAATGAGCAGTTCTTC. The gene calls are TRBV7-2 and TRBJ2-1, with TRBD2 matching over 7 bases. J gave up 6 bases and V 3 bases, and 8 bases lay outside the gene matches. The CDR3 extends over 15 amino acids. The V gene's germline CDR1 is SGHTA and CDR2 FQGNSA.